These T cell receptor beta chains were read from a single sample in a study of blood T cell repertoires in COVID-19. This table comes from immunoSEQ multiplex PCR, and its TCRdb copy is limited to in-frame clones, with some not included. The top ten hold nearly 9.5% of the sample, which has a few hundred thousand clones, around four fifths seen once. The sample was PBMCs or T cells enriched from blood (not recorded which). These receptors were collected from a man aged 40-49 years who had recovered from COVID-19. CDR3s leave out the opening cysteine and the closing phenylalanine or tryptophan. Fields, in order: V gene, J gene, CDR3 protein.

>TRBV19|TRBJ2-1
ASSIILAVESNEQF
>TRBV6-5|TRBJ2-5
ATGLAGGKETQY
>TRBV5-1|TRBJ2-5
ASTFYTGGAAETQY
>TRBV20-1|TRBJ2-1
SARGHNEQF
>TRBV7-9|TRBJ1-6
ASSEQGVRSPLH
>TRBV6-4|TRBJ2-3
ASSGGDSGGSTDTQY
>TRBV6-2/TRBV6-3|TRBJ1-1
ASSPTGSEAF
>TRBV7-6|TRBJ1-1
ASSLGAGASNTEAF
>TRBV5-1|TRBJ1-2
ASSGQVGNYGYT
>TRBV3-1/TRBV3-2|TRBJ1-1
ASSKETGARYTEAF
>TRBV27|TRBJ2-1
ASSPLDRGRRNEQF
>TRBV9|TRBJ1-5
ASNPSGVGGQPQH
>TRBV7-9|TRBJ1-2
ASSTHDPDRGKNYGYT
>TRBV4-2|TRBJ2-1
ASSPTATASYNEQF
>TRBV4-1|TRBJ2-7
ASSQRTAYEQY
>TRBV2|TRBJ1-1
ASDRDMNTEAF
>TRBV5-1|TRBJ1-4
ASSYGGSTNEKLF
>TRBV18|TRBJ2-6
ASSPPGPGANVLT
>TRBV5-5|TRBJ1-3
ASSTSTGAGNTIY
>TRBV6-5|TRBJ2-3
ASSTGGDTQY
>TRBV5-1|TRBJ2-1
ASSLAFGLGGNEQF
>TRBV7-9|TRBJ2-7
ASSARTSYEQY
>TRBV19|TRBJ1-2
ASRIAGTGIIYGYT
>TRBV6-5|TRBJ1-6
ASSAGQDNSPLH
>TRBV7-2|TRBJ1-1
ASSLVRGNTEAF
>TRBV5-1|TRBJ1-4
ASSLSPGPEKLF
>TRBV7-9|TRBJ2-7
ASSFLVYEQY
>TRBV6-4|TRBJ1-3
ASTGKASGNTIY
>TRBV2|TRBJ1-1
ASEEDRATEAF
>TRBV5-1|TRBJ2-1
ASSFNRALNNEQF
>TRBV30|TRBJ1-1
AWRVGGRGAF
>TRBV24-1|TRBJ2-2
ATSDPKGASGELF
>TRBV5-1|TRBJ2-1
ASSLSGSSYNEQF
>TRBV9|TRBJ2-3
ASSVDRLAGFGDTQY
>TRBV5-1|TRBJ1-6
ASRGQEDSPLH
>TRBV19|TRBJ1-2
ASSIEGASDGYT
>TRBV7-9|TRBJ1-5
ASSRGLGNQPQH
>TRBV7-2|TRBJ2-5
ASSLGRSQETQY
>TRBV29-1|TRBJ1-1
SAGGLNTEAF
>TRBV11-2|TRBJ2-1
ASSSYSANEQF
>TRBV6-4|TRBJ1-1
ASSDKVPGQGRTEAF